The 3 T cell receptor beta chains in this list originate from one sample, sequenced in a study of spatial heterogeneity in lung cancer. Overall study findings and caveats: Counts that tracked tumor mutation counts were those of expanded intratumoral alpha and beta TCRs.

Time point of the sample: sample taken at primary tumor resection. From the 5' RACE reads, TCRdb called clonotypes with MiXCR, one entry per CDR3 protein. Of about 9,400 distinct CDR3 sequences listed, around 6.3% were seen once; the top ten hold about 9.4%. No antigen has been assigned to these receptors. This specimen was lung tumor tissue, taken at surgery. These receptors came from a male donor with early-stage non-small cell lung cancer.

This clonotype was seen many times. The library was designed around alpha chains, so this beta chain is a stray read whose abundance carries little weight. CDR3 nucleotides: TGTGCCAGCAGCCAAGACGGAGGGGCTGGTTCACCCCTCCACTTT. Translation gives CASSQDGGAGSPLHF. The chain couples TRBV4-2 to TRBJ1-6, with D maybe TRBD1 (5 bases). Germline V lookup: CDR1 LGHNA, CDR2 YNFKEQ. Trimming cost V 0 bases and J 9 bases, with 12 bases left between them. The CDR3 is 15 amino acids.

This clonotype ranks as medium-sized. This beta chain came through as a stray read in a library set up for alpha chains, and its size says little. This chain connects TRBV28 to TRBJ1-5; D uncertain. Between the trimmed V and J ends, which lost 6 bases and 7 bases, there was a span of 13 bases. This CDR3 spans 13 amino acids. In germline, CDR1 is MDHEN, CDR2 SYDVKM. DNA of the CDR3: TGTGCCAGCAGCCGGGATCTAATACAGCCCCAGCATTTT. Encoded protein: CASSRDLIQPQHF.

At least ten counts were recorded for this clonotype. This beta chain represents an off-target read in a library built for alpha chains; its size is of limited meaning. The chain joins TRBV19 to TRBJ2-3; maybe TRBD2 (6 bases). The CDR3 consists of 20 residues. Trimming shortened V by 6 bases and J by 0 bases, and 28 bases separated the two germline ends. CDR1 LNHDA and CDR2 SQIVND come from the germline V gene (reference sequence). CDR3 sequence: CASRRFGGSPSSPSTDTQYF. In DNA form, the CDR3 reads TGTGCCAGTAGGAGGTTCGGGGGAAGCCCCTCTTCTCCTAGCACAGATACGCAGTATTTT.